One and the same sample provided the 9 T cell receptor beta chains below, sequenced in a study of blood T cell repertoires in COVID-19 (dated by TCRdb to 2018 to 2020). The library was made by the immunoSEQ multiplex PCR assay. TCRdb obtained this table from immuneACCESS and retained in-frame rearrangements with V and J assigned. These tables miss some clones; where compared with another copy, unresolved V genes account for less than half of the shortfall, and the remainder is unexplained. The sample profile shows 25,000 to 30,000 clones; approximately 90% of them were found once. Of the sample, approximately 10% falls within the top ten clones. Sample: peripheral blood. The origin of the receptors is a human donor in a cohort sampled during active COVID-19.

The CDR3 loop reads CASRRGGSYEQYF. DNA for the CDR3: TGTGCCAGCAGACGAGGGGGCTCCTACGAGCAGTACTTC. The rearrangement joins TRBV6-5 to TRBJ2-7; TRBD1 is a possible D gene (6 bases). This CDR3 region has 13 residues. V was trimmed by 6 bases and J by 0 bases, leaving 9 bases between them. CDR1 is MNHEY, CDR2 SVGAGI, per germline.

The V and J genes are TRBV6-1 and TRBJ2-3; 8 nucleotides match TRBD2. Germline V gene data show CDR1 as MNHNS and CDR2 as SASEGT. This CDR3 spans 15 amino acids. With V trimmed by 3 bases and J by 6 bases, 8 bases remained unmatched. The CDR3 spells CASSDGSGVLDTQYF. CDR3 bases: TGTGCCAGCAGTGATGGTAGCGGGGTTCTCGATACGCAGTATTTT.

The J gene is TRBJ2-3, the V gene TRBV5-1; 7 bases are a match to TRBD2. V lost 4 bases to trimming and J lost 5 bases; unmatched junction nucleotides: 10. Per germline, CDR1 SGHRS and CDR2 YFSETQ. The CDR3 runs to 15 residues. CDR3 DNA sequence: TGCGCCAGCAGCCGCGCAGCGGGGAGTCTAGATACGCAGTATTTT. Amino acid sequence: CASSRAAGSLDTQYF.

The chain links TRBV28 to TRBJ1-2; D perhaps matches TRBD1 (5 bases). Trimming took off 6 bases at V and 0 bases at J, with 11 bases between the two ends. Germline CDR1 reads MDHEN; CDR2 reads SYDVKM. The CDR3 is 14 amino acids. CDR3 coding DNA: TGTGCCAGCAGACCCGACAGATCTAACTATGGCTACACCTTC. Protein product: CASRPDRSNYGYTF.

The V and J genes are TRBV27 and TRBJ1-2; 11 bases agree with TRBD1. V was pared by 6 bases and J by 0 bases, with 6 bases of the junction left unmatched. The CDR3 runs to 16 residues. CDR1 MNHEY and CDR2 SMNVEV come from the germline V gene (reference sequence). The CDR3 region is CASRGTGGLANYGYTF. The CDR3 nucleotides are TGTGCCAGCAGGGGGACAGGGGGACTCGCTAACTATGGCTACACCTTC.

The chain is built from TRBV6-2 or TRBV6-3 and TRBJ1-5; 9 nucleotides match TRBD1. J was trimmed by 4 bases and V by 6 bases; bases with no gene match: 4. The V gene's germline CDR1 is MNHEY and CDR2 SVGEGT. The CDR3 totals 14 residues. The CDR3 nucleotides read TGTGCCAGCAGCTCCGGGACAGGGAATCAGCCCCAGCATTTT. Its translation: CASSSGTGNQPQHF.

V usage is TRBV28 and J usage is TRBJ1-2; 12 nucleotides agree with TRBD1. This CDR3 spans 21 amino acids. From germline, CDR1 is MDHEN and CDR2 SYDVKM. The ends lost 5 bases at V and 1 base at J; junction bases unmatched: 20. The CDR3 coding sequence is TGTGCCAGCAGTCTACGCCCGGGACAGGGGGCTCGAGATCCATTTAACTATGGCTACACCTTC. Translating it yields CASSLRPGQGARDPFNYGYTF.

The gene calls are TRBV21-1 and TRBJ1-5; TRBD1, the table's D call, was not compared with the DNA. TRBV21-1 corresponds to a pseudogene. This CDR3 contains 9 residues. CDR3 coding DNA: TGTGCCAGCAGCCCGGACAGACATTTT. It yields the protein CASSPDRHF.

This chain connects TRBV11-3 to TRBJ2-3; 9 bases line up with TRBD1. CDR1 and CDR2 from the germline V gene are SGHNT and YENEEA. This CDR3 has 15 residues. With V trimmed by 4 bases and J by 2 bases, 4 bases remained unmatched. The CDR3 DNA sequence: TGTGCCAGCAGCTCCGGGACAGGGAACACAGATACGCAGTATTTT. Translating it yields CASSSGTGNTDTQYF.